Many counts were recorded for the clone carrying this T cell receptor beta chain. Its target is unknown. The CDR3 totals 12 residues. Germline CDR1 MNHNY, CDR2 SVGAGI (reference sequence). V lost 2 bases to trimming and J lost 6 bases, with 8 bases between them. The record originates from a study of breast tumors, draining lymph nodes, adjacent tissues. Study-wide results and limits: Tumors had less TCR diversity than lymph nodes, more than nontumor tissue. Luminal-like breast cancer showed significantly higher tumor–nontumor repertoire similarity than basal-like. The lymph node origin of tumor T cells was framed as consistent with a hypothesis, not demonstrated.

TCRdb reanalysed the multiplex PCR reads using MiXCR and keeps one entry per CDR3 protein. The sample has under 150,000 distinct CDR3 sequences; approximately 20% are singletons. Breast cancer patients provided tissue from their axillary draining lymph nodes. Sequencing was carried out using axillary lymph node tissue. The rearrangement uses TRBV6-6 and TRBJ2-7; D call uncertain. This TCR was sampled from a female donor with breast cancer. Some clones in this sample may be carry-over from other donors' samples. The chain's CDR3 is CASSYVKGEQYF. In DNA form, the CDR3 reads TGTGCCAGCAGTTACGTAAAAGGCGAGCAGTACTTC.